Listed here are 27 T cell receptor beta chains from one sample, sequenced in a study of a mutant IDH1 vaccine in newly diagnosed glioma. Produced via immunoSEQ multiplex PCR; TCRdb's table is partial and in-frame only. The sample contains 45,000 to 65,000 clones, around 82% of which appear only once. Time point given: week 5, during vaccination. Vaccinated patients received 300 ug of mutant IDH1 20-mer peptide per dose, with topical imiquimod. The antigens these receptors bind are not known. Sequencing was performed on PBMCs, taken from a glioma patient whose treatment included an IDH1 peptide vaccine. These TCRs come from a woman aged 18-29 years with glioma. Some clones in this sample may be carry-over from other donors' samples.

The chain combines TRBV15 with TRBJ1-5; D possibly corresponds to TRBD1 (5 bases). Trimming pared 8 bases from V and 1 base from J, leaving 15 bases between. CDR1 and CDR2 from the germline V gene are LNHNV and YYDKDF (reference sequence). The CDR3 spans 15 residues. CDR3 protein: CATRGPGSSNQPQHF. DNA for the CDR3: TGTGCCACCCGGGGCCCAGGATCGAGCAATCAGCCCCAGCATTTT.

This chain links TRBV9 with TRBJ2-1; D might be TRBD2 (6 bases). V gave up 0 bases and J gave up 6 bases, with 16 bases separating them. Germline loops: CDR1 SGDLS, CDR2 YYNGEE. This CDR3 region has 16 residues. The CDR3 sequence: CASSVDLRGVLNEQFF. CDR3 DNA: TGTGCCAGCAGCGTAGATCTGCGGGGTGTGCTCAATGAGCAGTTCTTC.

The chain uses TRBV7-6 and TRBJ2-7; D remains ambiguous. Germline-derived CDR1 and CDR2 are SGHVS and FNYEAQ. This CDR3 is 12 amino acids long. Trimming cost V 3 bases and J 5 bases, with 8 bases left between them. CDR3: CASSLNWDEQYF. The CDR3 DNA sequence: TGTGCCAGCAGCTTGAATTGGGACGAGCAGTACTTC.

In this sample, this clone turned up a few times. The J gene is TRBJ1-5, the V gene TRBV5-1; D perhaps matches TRBD1 (5 bases). Germline V gives CDR1 SGHRS, CDR2 YFSETQ. CDR3 size: 14 residues. V gave up 1 base and J gave up 5 bases, with 10 bases separating them. The CDR3 DNA reads as TGCGCCAGCAGCTTGATGGGGCCGGATCAGCCCCAGCATTTT. It codes for CASSLMGPDQPQHF. Complete variable domain (other parts from reference TRBV5-1 and TRBJ1-5): KAGVTQTPRYLIKTRGQQVTLSCSPISGHRSVSWYQQTPGQGLQFLFEYFSETQRNKGNFPGRFSGRQFSNSRSEMNVSTLELGDSALYLCASSLMGPDQPQHFGDGTRLSIL.

The chain carries TRBV5-1 and TRBJ2-5; D might be TRBD1 (6 bases). In germline, CDR1 is SGHRS, CDR2 YFSETQ. The CDR3 is 15 amino acids. Trimming removed 0 bases from V and 5 bases from J, with 14 bases in between. DNA of the CDR3: TGCGCCAGCAGCTTGGATGGGGTAACAGGGGAGACCCAGTACTTC. The encoded protein is CASSLDGVTGETQYF.

The gene calls are TRBV6-6 and TRBJ2-7, with TRBD2 matching 9 bases. The CDR3 contains 16 residues. J lost 0 bases, V lost 5 bases, and 8 bases had no gene match. Germline V gene data show CDR1 as MNHNY and CDR2 as SVGAGI (reference sequence). CDR3 region: CASSRKSGGSSYEQYF. As DNA, the CDR3 is TGTGCCAGCAGTCGGAAGAGCGGGGGGTCCTCCTACGAGCAGTACTTC.

The chain links TRBV15 to TRBJ2-1; D unclear. This CDR3 region has 13 residues. Trimming shortened V by 8 bases and J by 6 bases, and 14 bases separated the two germline ends. Germline CDR1 LNHNV, CDR2 YYDKDF (reference sequence). CDR3 in DNA: TGTGCCACCCGGAAGGGCAGTTCCAATGAGCAGTTCTTC. Amino acid sequence: CATRKGSSNEQFF.

CDR3 loop: CASSIGSGLTYEQYF. CDR3 in DNA: TGTGCCAGTAGTATCGGGTCAGGCCTGACCTACGAGCAGTACTTC. V and J are TRBV19 and TRBJ2-7, with D unresolved. This CDR3 contains 15 residues. Germline V gene data show CDR1 as LNHDA and CDR2 as SQIVND (reference sequence). The V end was cut by 3 bases, the J end by 2 bases, with 14 bases between.

This clone was picked up one time. The chain is built from TRBV5-1 and TRBJ2-7; 10 nucleotides match TRBD1. The ends lost 4 bases at V and 3 bases at J; junction bases unmatched: 7. This CDR3 contains 15 residues. Per germline, CDR1 SGHRS and CDR2 YFSETQ. CDR3 region: CASSLGQGGYYEQYF. In DNA form, the CDR3 reads TGCGCCAGCAGCCTCGGACAGGGGGGATACTACGAGCAGTACTTC.

This clone has just a few counts. The chain has TRBV4-3 and TRBJ1-1, with D tentatively TRBD1 (6 bases). The length of the CDR3 is 15 residues. Germline V lookup: CDR1 LGHNA, CDR2 YSLEER. Trimming removed 4 bases from V and 10 bases from J, with 22 bases in between. The CDR3, as DNA: TGCGCCAGCAGCCCATCCGCGGGGGGGCTTTTAGGAGCTTTCTTT. It encodes CASSPSAGGLLGAFF.

Notes on this clone: The germline gene is not matched at one end of the junction; a read error may be the cause. The chain has TRBV30 and TRBJ2-5, with 9 nucleotides matching TRBD2. Germline V gene sequence: CDR1 GTSNPN, CDR2 SVGIG (reference sequence). The CDR3 sequence is 14 residues long. The CDR3 DNA is TGTGCCTGGACTAGCGGGACCCTCCGAGAGGCCCAGTACTTC. It codes for CAWTSGTLREAQYF.

The chain employs TRBV5-4 and TRBJ1-5; D is unresolved. CDR1 and CDR2 (germline): SGHNT, YYREEE (reference sequence). Trimming took 0 bases from V and 5 from J, leaving 9 bases between them. The CDR3 is 14 residues long. CDR3 region: CASSLEPLDQPQHF. In DNA, the CDR3 is TGTGCCAGCAGCTTGGAACCTCTTGATCAGCCCCAGCATTTT.

This sequence joins TRBV7-9 and TRBJ2-7; D gene unclear. The V gene's germline CDR1 is SEHNR and CDR2 FQNEAQ (reference sequence). The CDR3 is 14 amino acids. Trimming stripped 4 bases from V and 2 bases from J, with 12 bases between. The CDR3 loop reads CASSSGYRAYEQYF. CDR3 in DNA: TGTGCCAGCAGCTCTGGCTACCGGGCCTACGAGCAGTACTTC.

The gene calls are TRBV27 and TRBJ2-1, with a tentative D call TRBD1 (6 bases). Trimming stripped 8 bases from V and 4 bases from J, with 12 bases between. The germline CDR1 and CDR2 sequences are MNHEY and SMNVEV (reference sequence). The CDR3 is made up of 13 amino acids. CDR3 in amino acids: CASRTQGYNEQFF. In DNA form, the CDR3 reads TGTGCCAGCCGGACTCAGGGGTACAATGAGCAGTTCTTC.

This CDR3 is CASSYSPPNSPLHF. The CDR3 nucleotides read TGTGCCAGCAGTTACTCTCCGCCGAATTCACCCCTCCACTTT. This rearrangement joins TRBV6-5 to TRBJ1-6, with D uncertain. Germline CDR1 MNHEY, CDR2 SVGAGI. This CDR3 is built from 14 residues. V was pared by 0 bases and J by 7 bases, with 7 bases between.

This clone is deemed medium-sized. The rearrangement uses TRBV5-6 and TRBJ1-4; no clear D. Germline CDR1 reads SGHDT; CDR2 reads YYEEEE. The CDR3 sequence is 16 residues long. Trimming removed 0 bases at V and 2 bases at J, with 11 bases between. The CDR3 DNA is TGTGCCAGCAGCTTGGCCCTCGGGGTCACTAATGAAAAACTGTTTTTT. Protein: CASSLALGVTNEKLFF.

The chain joins TRBV4-2 to TRBJ1-4, with 7 bases matching TRBD1. This CDR3 is built from 16 residues. Trimming took 1 base from V and 6 from J; bases not matched to a gene: 8. Looked up from germline, CDR1 is LGHNA and CDR2 is YNFKEQ. DNA for the CDR3: TGTGCCAGCAGCCAAGCCTTGCGACAGGGTGATGAAAAACTGTTTTTT. Translation gives CASSQALRQGDEKLFF.

The rearrangement uses TRBV4-3 and TRBJ2-7; D may be TRBD2 (5 bases). With 0 bases removed from V and 1 base from J, the gap between germline ends came to 13 bases. The CDR3 is 16 residues long. CDR1 and CDR2 (germline): LGHNA, YSLEER. CDR3 nucleotide sequence: TGCGCCAGCAGCCAAGAAGGCGCGGGTTTGTCCTACGAGCAGTACTTC. Translation gives CASSQEGAGLSYEQYF.

Worth noting for this clone: This likely traces to a read error, being one base from a far larger clone. Additional DNA sequences in this sample encode the identical CDR3. The CDR3 here is CSAVTGTVNTGELFF. The CDR3 coding sequence is TGCAGCGCCGTAACCGGGACGGTGAACACCGGGGAGCTGTTTTTT. The genes are TRBV29-1 and TRBJ2-2; D assignment may be TRBD1 or TRBD2 (5 bases each). With 7 bases removed from V and 1 base from J, the gap between germline ends came to 16 bases. From germline, CDR1 is SQVTM and CDR2 ANQGSEA. This CDR3 comprises 15 residues.

As for this clone: The sample contains more than one DNA sequence encoding this CDR3. The chain recombines TRBV19 with TRBJ2-7, with D maybe TRBD2 (6 bases). The V end lost 3 bases, the J end lost 4 bases, and 13 bases lay between the germline ends. Germline lookup yields CDR1 LNHDA and CDR2 SQIVND (reference sequence). There are 14 residues in the CDR3. CDR3 sequence reads: CASSIGRGRYEQYF. The CDR3 coding sequence is TGTGCCAGTAGTATTGGGCGGGGTAGGTACGAGCAGTACTTC.

The gene calls are TRBV30 and TRBJ2-7, with D unclear. The CDR3 loop spans 12 amino acids. Germline V gene sequence: CDR1 GTSNPN, CDR2 SVGIG (reference sequence). The germline V and J ends were trimmed by 0 bases and 8 bases, with 11 bases remaining between them. The CDR3 DNA sequence: TGTGCCTGGAGTGTAAGTTCCATAAAGCAGTACTTC. This gives the protein CAWSVSSIKQYF.

A single count supports this clone. The V call is TRBV4-3, the J call TRBJ1-4, with 9 bases identical to TRBD1. This CDR3 is 15 amino acids long. Germline V gives CDR1 LGHNA, CDR2 YSLEER. The trim removed 4 bases at V and 5 bases at J, leaving 5 bases unmatched. The CDR3 sequence is CASSREGTGNEKLFF. The CDR3 DNA follows: TGCGCCAGCAGCCGGGAGGGGACAGGGAATGAAAAACTGTTTTTT.

This chain links TRBV10-3 with TRBJ2-1; 13 bases fit TRBD2. The CDR3 sequence is 16 residues long. Germline V lookup: CDR1 ENHRY, CDR2 SYGVKD. V lost 7 bases and J lost 4; bases outside the gene matches: 7. CDR3 nucleotide sequence: TGTGCCATCAATAGACTAGCGGGAGGTCGGTACAATGAGCAGTTCTTC. Translation gives CAINRLAGGRYNEQFF.

The chain has TRBV11-3 and TRBJ2-7; D gene ambiguous. The CDR3 covers 13 residues. Germline CDR1 reads SGHNT; CDR2 reads YENEEA. Trimming took off 7 bases at V and 1 base at J, with 11 bases between the two ends. CDR3 protein: CASNAMGSYEQYF. The CDR3 DNA sequence: TGTGCCAGCAACGCAATGGGGTCCTACGAGCAGTACTTC.

There are a few counts of this clone. The genes are TRBV6-5 and TRBJ2-2; D is unclear. Germline lookup yields CDR1 MNHEY and CDR2 SVGAGI. V was pared by 5 bases and J by 2 bases, with 0 bases between. The CDR3 is 11 amino acids. The CDR3 is CASSNTGELFF. As DNA, the CDR3 is TGTGCCAGCAGTAACACCGGGGAGCTGTTTTTT.

This clone was observed a single time. The chain has TRBV25-1 and TRBJ2-2; 10 bases match TRBD2. V was pared by 2 bases and J by 3 bases, with 6 bases of the junction left unmatched. CDR1 is MGHDK and CDR2 is SYGVNS in the germline V gene. This CDR3 spans 17 amino acids. Written as DNA, the CDR3 is TGTGCCAGCAGTGAAAGCGCTAGCGGGAGATACACCGGGGAGCTGTTTTTT. This encodes CASSESASGRYTGELFF.

This rearrangement joins TRBV6-5 to TRBJ1-2; tentatively, D is TRBD1 (6 bases). The CDR3 contains 12 residues. Germline V gene sequence: CDR1 MNHEY, CDR2 SVGAGI. V lost 6 bases and J lost 4, with 9 bases in between. CDR3 residues: CASSRRGYGYTF. The CDR3 DNA follows: TGTGCCAGCAGCCGCAGGGGCTATGGCTACACCTTC.